One and the same sample provided the 20 T cell receptor beta chains below, sequenced in a study of control samples from healthy donors and cancer patients. Some clones are missing from TCRdb's copy, which holds only in-frame ones; the method was immunoSEQ multiplex PCR. The sample lists 150,000 to 190,000 clones; about 94% were seen once. Sequenced material: blood. The receptors were sampled from a man aged 45-65 years in good health.

The V and J genes are TRBV6-2 or TRBV6-3 and TRBJ1-5; D might be TRBD1 (6 bases). Germline V gives CDR1 MNHEY, CDR2 SVGEGT. Trimming took off 2 bases at V and 1 base at J, with 15 bases between the two ends. The CDR3 runs 17 residues. CDR3 sequence (DNA): TGTGCCAGCAGTTACACCCGGACAGCGAGGAGCAATCAGCCCCAGCATTTT. The encoded protein is CASSYTRTARSNQPQHF.

The rearrangement joins TRBV7-9 to TRBJ2-3; 9 nucleotides line up with TRBD2. V lost 5 bases, J lost 0 bases, and 6 bases stayed unmatched. Germline V gives CDR1 SEHNR, CDR2 FQNEAQ (reference sequence). The CDR3 is made up of 16 amino acids. Here the CDR3 DNA reads TGTGCCAGCAGCGTGCTGCGGGAGGGTAGCACAGATACGCAGTATTTT. Its protein is CASSVLREGSTDTQYF.

This sequence joins TRBV28 and TRBJ1-6; D may be TRBD1 (5 bases). CDR1 MDHEN and CDR2 SYDVKM come from the germline V gene. The CDR3 consists of 15 residues. V lost 6 bases and J 10 bases, leaving 19 bases between the germline ends. The CDR3 region is CASRFSGTRESPLHF. For the CDR3, the DNA is TGTGCCAGCAGATTTTCCGGGACTAGAGAGTCACCCCTCCACTTT.

This chain connects TRBV5-1 to TRBJ2-1, with D maybe TRBD2 (6 bases). There are 16 residues in the CDR3. Trimming shortened V by 4 bases and J by 1 base, and 15 bases separated the two germline ends. Looked up from germline, CDR1 is SGHRS and CDR2 is YFSETQ. The CDR3 sequence is CASSTLTGVSYNEQFF. The DNA of the CDR3 is TGCGCCAGCAGCACCCTCACGGGAGTTTCCTACAATGAGCAGTTCTTC.

The chain links TRBV7-2 to TRBJ1-2, with 10 bases that match TRBD1. The germline CDR1 and CDR2 sequences are SGHTA and FQGNSA. The J segment lost 1 base and the V segment lost 5 bases, leaving 4 bases of the junction unmatched. This CDR3 spans 15 amino acids. CDR3 sequence (DNA): TGTGCCAGCAGCCTGGGACAGGGGTTTAACTATGGCTACACCTTC. Its protein is CASSLGQGFNYGYTF.

CDR3 coding DNA: TGTGCCAGCAGAAGCGGGGCCCAATATAATTCACCCCTCCACTTT. Protein: CASRSGAQYNSPLHF. V usage is TRBV9 and J usage is TRBJ1-6, with D possibly matching TRBD1 (5 bases). Germline CDR1 SGDLS, CDR2 YYNGEE. The CDR3 has 15 residues. V lost 5 bases, J lost 4 bases, and 13 bases lay in between.

The V and J genes are TRBV5-1 and TRBJ2-1; a weak D match, TRBD2 (6 bases). Between the trimmed V and J ends, which lost 4 bases and 9 bases, there was a span of 17 bases. CDR3 length: 14 amino acids. Germline V lookup: CDR1 SGHRS, CDR2 YFSETQ. The CDR3 sequence is CASSIYYQGGEQFF. The CDR3 DNA is TGCGCCAGCAGCATTTACTACCAGGGAGGTGAGCAGTTCTTC.

This chain connects TRBV15 to TRBJ2-7, with 11 bases lining up with TRBD2. This CDR3 spans 16 amino acids. V shed 2 bases, J shed 5 bases, and the junction held 8 bases outside the gene matches. Germline values: CDR1 LNHNV, CDR2 YYDKDF (reference sequence). The CDR3 protein is CATSRLLAGGLDEQYF. DNA of the CDR3: TGTGCCACCAGCAGACTCCTAGCGGGAGGCTTGGACGAGCAGTACTTC.

The chain links TRBV7-6 to TRBJ2-7, with a possible D match to TRBD2 (6 bases). This CDR3 is built from 15 residues. Trimming removed 5 bases from V and 0 bases from J, with 14 bases in between. CDR1 and CDR2 from the germline V gene are SGHVS and FNYEAQ. Here the CDR3 reads CASSPDLASSYEQYF. Here the CDR3 DNA reads TGTGCCAGCAGCCCCGACCTAGCGAGCTCCTACGAGCAGTACTTC.

This sequence joins TRBV28 and TRBJ2-5, with D unresolved. There are 13 residues in the CDR3. CDR1 and CDR2 (germline): MDHEN, SYDVKM. Trimming shortened V by 4 bases and J by 7 bases, and 13 bases separated the two germline ends. Here the CDR3 DNA reads TGTGCCAGCAGTTCAAAATACCACGGGACCCAGTACTTC. Residues: CASSSKYHGTQYF.

V and J are TRBV11-2 and TRBJ2-3, with D possibly TRBD1 on 6 matching bases. V lost 7 bases and J 4 bases, leaving 15 bases between the germline ends. Germline CDR1 and CDR2: SGHAT and FQNNGV. CDR3 length: 14 residues. In DNA form, the CDR3 reads TGTGCCAGCACCCCTGGGGGCGCGGCAGATACGCAGTATTTT. Protein: CASTPGGAADTQYF.

This clone was observed a single time. The V gene is TRBV7-2, the J gene TRBJ2-7; 10 bases align to TRBD2. Germline V gene lookup returns CDR1 SGHTA and CDR2 FQGNSA. V was pared by 1 base and J by 5 bases, with 8 bases of the junction left unmatched. The CDR3 totals 16 residues. The CDR3 region has the DNA TGTGCCAGCAGCTTAGTTCCTAGCGGGAGTTACCACGAGCAGTACTTC. Amino acid sequence: CASSLVPSGSYHEQYF.

This clone was recorded once. The CDR3 nucleotides are TGTGCCTGGAGTGGTAGCAATCAGCCCCAGCATTTT. This translates into CAWSGSNQPQHF. The genes are TRBV30 and TRBJ1-5, with unresolved D. CDR3 length: 12 residues. The germline V gene has CDR1 GTSNPN and CDR2 SVGIG (reference sequence). V shed 1 base and J shed 0 bases, with 1 base lying between them.

V usage is TRBV5-1 and J usage is TRBJ2-1; tentatively, D is TRBD1 or TRBD2 (6 bases each). This CDR3 is 15 amino acids long. Trimming shortened V by 4 bases and J by 4 bases, and 15 bases separated the two germline ends. Germline CDR1 and CDR2: SGHRS and YFSETQ. Written as DNA, the CDR3 is TGCGCCAGCAGCCCCGGGGGACAAGCGTACAATGAGCAGTTCTTC. Amino acid sequence: CASSPGGQAYNEQFF.

The chain links TRBV30 to TRBJ2-2; D may correspond to TRBD1 or TRBD2 (5 bases each). This CDR3 is 14 amino acids long. V was cut by 0 bases and J by 5 bases, with 10 bases left in between. CDR1 and CDR2 (germline): GTSNPN, SVGIG (reference sequence). The CDR3 is CAWSVGEWTGELFF. Here the CDR3 DNA reads TGTGCCTGGAGTGTGGGGGAGTGGACCGGGGAGCTGTTTTTT. Full variable domain (missing parts from reference TRBV30 and TRBJ2-2): SQTIHQWPATLVQPVGSPLSLECTVEGTSNPNLYWYRQAAGRGLQLLFYSVGIGQISSEVPQNLSASRPQDRQFILSSKKLLLSDSGFYLCAWSVGEWTGELFFGEGSRLTVL.

This sequence joins TRBV11-3 and TRBJ1-1; maybe TRBD1 (6 bases). The CDR3 is 14 amino acids. The V gene lost 5 bases and the J gene lost 5 bases, with 15 bases spanning the gap. Per the germline V gene, CDR1 is SGHNT and CDR2 is YENEEA. Here the CDR3 reads CASSPGGAGTEAFF. For the CDR3, the DNA is TGTGCCAGCAGCCCGGGGGGGGCAGGGACTGAAGCTTTCTTT.

This chain joins TRBV24-1 and TRBJ2-2; 7 positions match TRBD2. The CDR3 consists of 16 residues. V lost 4 bases and J lost 7; bases outside the gene matches: 11. The germline V gene has CDR1 KGHDR and CDR2 SFDVKD. This CDR3 reads CATSDRSGKGDGELFF. DNA of the CDR3: TGTGCCACCAGTGACAGAAGCGGGAAAGGTGACGGGGAGCTGTTTTTT.

The rearrangement uses TRBV2 and TRBJ2-7; 14 nucleotides align to TRBD2. Germline V gives CDR1 SNHLY, CDR2 FYNNEI. This CDR3 has 13 residues. J gave up 6 bases and V 10 bases, and 5 bases lay outside the gene matches. The CDR3 nucleotides read TGTGCCACCCCGGGACTAGCGGGAGCCGAGCAGTACTTC. Protein product: CATPGLAGAEQYF.

The V and J genes are TRBV5-4 and TRBJ1-2, with D unclear. This CDR3 is 13 amino acids long. The V gene lost 4 bases and the J gene lost 2 bases, with 9 bases spanning the gap. Germline loops: CDR1 SGHNT, CDR2 YYREEE (reference sequence). CDR3 protein: CASSATENYGYTF. DNA for the CDR3: TGTGCCAGCAGCGCCACAGAGAACTATGGCTACACCTTC.

Comment on this clone: In the same sample, other DNA sequences code for this CDR3. The chain combines TRBV6-4 with TRBJ1-5; D uncertain. Germline V gene data show CDR1 as MRHNA and CDR2 as SNTAGT. There are 14 residues in the CDR3. The V and J ends lost 3 bases and 4 bases respectively, with 10 bases between them. CDR3 sequence reads: CASSESGGNQPQHF. Here the CDR3 DNA reads TGTGCCAGCAGTGAGAGTGGAGGGAATCAGCCCCAGCATTTT.